A selection of T cell receptor beta chains follows, all from one sample in a study of shared clonotypes between healthy human individuals. Profiled with immunoSEQ multiplex PCR; TCRdb holds only in-frame clones, not every one. The sample records more than 850,000 clones, around 78% being singletons. The sequencing sample was made of memory CD4+ T cells from PBMCs. These receptors all come from a man between 18 and 35 years old in good health. Some clones in this sample may be carry-over from other donors' samples. CDR3s include the opening cysteine and the closing phenylalanine or tryptophan. The D gene is left open where the match is weak. Clone size is not always given. Where it is, it says once, few, many or a class for expanded clones.

CDR3aa,CDR3nt,abundance,d_gene,j_gene,v_gene
CASSFGRTNQPQHF,TGTGCCAGCAGTTTTGGACGGACCAATCAGCCCCAGCATTTT,few,NA,TRBJ1-5,TRBV6-5
CASSEFPNYSNQPQHF,TGTGCCAGCAGTGAGTTTCCCAATTATAGCAATCAGCCCCAGCATTTT,NA,NA,TRBJ1-5,TRBV6-1
CASSDRTGATDTQYF,TGTGCCAGCAGCGATCGGACTGGGGCCACAGATACGCAGTATTTT,NA,NA,TRBJ2-3,TRBV9
CSVPGGGSNEKLFF,TGCAGCGTGCCCGGAGGGGGGTCTAATGAAAAACTGTTTTTT,NA,NA,TRBJ1-4,TRBV29-1
CASSFSGNSYNEQFF,TGTGCCAGCAGTTTCAGCGGAAACTCCTACAATGAGCAGTTCTTC,NA,NA,TRBJ2-1,TRBV6-6
CASSPDTNYGYTF,TGTGCCAGCAGCCCGGACACCAACTATGGCTACACCTTC,NA,NA,TRBJ1-2,TRBV7-3
CAISEVASGKNEQFF,TGTGCCATCAGTGAGGTGGCTAGCGGGAAGAATGAGCAGTTCTTC,NA,TRBD2,TRBJ2-1,TRBV10-3
CASSTPQGDGYTF,TGTGCCAGCAGTACACCGCAGGGAGATGGCTACACCTTC,NA,NA,TRBJ1-2,TRBV27
CASSPGTLGSYNEQFF,TGTGCCAGCAGTCCCGGGACCTTGGGGTCCTACAATGAGCAGTTCTTC,NA,NA,TRBJ2-1,TRBV28
CASSFRLARVYEQYF,TGTGCCAGCAGCTTTCGCCTAGCGAGAGTCTACGAGCAGTACTTC,few,NA,TRBJ2-7,TRBV11-1
CASSSLGLAGGGETQYF,TGTGCCAGCAGCTCCCTTGGACTAGCGGGAGGTGGAGAGACCCAGTACTTC,NA,TRBD2,TRBJ2-5,TRBV5-6
CASSQESWGMGGTANYGYTF,TGCGCCAGCAGCCAAGAAAGTTGGGGGATGGGGGGCACCGCTAACTATGGCTACACCTTC,NA,NA,TRBJ1-2,TRBV4-1
CASSQVGPGQGTDTQYF,TGTGCCAGCAGCCAAGTCGGTCCGGGACAGGGCACAGATACGCAGTATTTT,NA,TRBD1,TRBJ2-3,TRBV14
CASSQTDRNTGELFF,TGTGCCAGCAGCCAAACGGACAGGAACACCGGGGAGCTGTTTTTT,NA,NA,TRBJ2-2,TRBV4-2
CASSVGLLQETQYF,TGTGCCAGCAGCGTAGGACTCCTCCAAGAGACCCAGTACTTC,NA,NA,TRBJ2-5,TRBV9
CASSDGGWETQYF,TGTGCCAGCAGTGATGGCGGTTGGGAGACCCAGTACTTC,NA,NA,TRBJ2-5,TRBV2
CASSPIQPKDEQYF,TGTGCCAGCAGCCCAATCCAACCCAAGGACGAGCAGTACTTC,NA,NA,TRBJ2-7,TRBV7-9
CASSADRPVNNEQFF,TGCGCCAGCAGCGCGGACCGTCCGGTAAACAATGAGCAGTTCTTC,NA,NA,TRBJ2-1,TRBV5-1
CASSLGQLYEQYF,TGTGCCAGCAGTTTAGGACAGCTCTACGAGCAGTACTTC,once,NA,TRBJ2-7,TRBV28
CASSLAPVNAGELFF,TGTGCCAGCAGCTTAGCCCCGGTCAATGCCGGGGAGCTGTTTTTT,NA,NA,TRBJ2-2,TRBV7-9
CASSLDGYYLYF,TGCGCCAGCAGCTTGGATGGCTACTACTTGTATTTT,once,NA,TRBJ2-3,TRBV5-1
CASSPEPWRTTYEQYF,TGTGCCAGCAGCCCCGAGCCGTGGAGGACCACCTACGAGCAGTACTTC,NA,NA,TRBJ2-7,TRBV4-2
CSVQAAPPSEQYF,TGCAGCGTTCAAGCCGCCCCACCCTCCGAGCAGTACTTC,NA,NA,TRBJ2-7,TRBV29-1
CASSGLAGGPEQYF,TGTGCCAGCAGTGGCCTCGCGGGAGGACCCGAGCAGTACTTC,NA,TRBD2,TRBJ2-7,TRBV6-6
CSVGPRGAHDEKLFF,TGCAGCGTTGGGCCTCGCGGGGCGCATGATGAAAAACTGTTTTTT,NA,NA,TRBJ1-4,TRBV29-1
CASSQGGSSGRTDTQYF,TGCGCCAGCAGCCAGGGCGGGTCTAGCGGGAGAACAGATACGCAGTATTTT,once,TRBD2,TRBJ2-3,TRBV5-1
CASSPRGGGAGAYEQYF,TGTGCCAGCTCGCCTCGAGGGGGGGGAGCGGGAGCCTACGAGCAGTACTTC,NA,TRBD2,TRBJ2-7,TRBV18
CASAWQVNTEAFF,TGTGCCAGCGCCTGGCAGGTGAACACTGAAGCTTTCTTT,once,NA,TRBJ1-1,TRBV2
CASSPGSGRSETQYF,TGTGCCAGCAGCCCTGGTAGCGGGAGATCGGAGACCCAGTACTTC,few,TRBD2,TRBJ2-5,TRBV11-2
CASSPDGGDEQFF,TGTGCCAGCAGCCCGGACGGGGGGGATGAGCAGTTCTTC,NA,TRBD2,TRBJ2-1,TRBV14
CASRDYTSYEQYF,TGTGCCAGTCGGGACTACACCTCCTACGAGCAGTACTTC,NA,TRBD2,TRBJ2-7,TRBV28
CASSLRGSGGFSYEQYF,TGTGCCAGCAGCTTAAGAGGCTCTGGGGGCTTCTCCTACGAGCAGTACTTC,NA,NA,TRBJ2-7,TRBV7-2
CASRGVAGRADTQYF,TGTGCCAGCAGGGGTGTCGCAGGGAGAGCAGATACGCAGTATTTT,once,NA,TRBJ2-3,TRBV7-2
CASSPDRGPDTF,TGTGCCAGCTCCCCGGACAGGGGGCCTGACACCTTC,NA,TRBD1,TRBJ1-2,TRBV2
CASTRTSGKETQYF,TGTGCCAGCACCCGGACTAGCGGGAAAGAGACCCAGTACTTC,NA,TRBD2,TRBJ2-5,TRBV11-2
CASSILAGPTYEQYF,TGTGCCAGCAGTATTCTAGCGGGTCCTACCTACGAGCAGTACTTC,NA,TRBD2,TRBJ2-7,TRBV6-5
CASSIFGQVTTEAFF,TGTGCCAGTAGTATATTCGGACAGGTCACCACTGAAGCTTTCTTT,NA,TRBD1,TRBJ1-1,TRBV19
CASSYSRPNTEAFF,TGTGCCAGCAGTTACTCCCGCCCGAACACTGAAGCTTTCTTT,NA,NA,TRBJ1-1,TRBV6-5
CAWKFSGYYEQYF,TGTGCCTGGAAGTTTAGCGGCTACTACGAGCAGTACTTC,NA,NA,TRBJ2-7,TRBV30
CASSLAGGSRGEQFF,TGCGCCAGCAGCTTGGCGGGCGGGAGTAGGGGTGAGCAGTTCTTC,NA,TRBD2,TRBJ2-1,TRBV5-1
CASSSLQGWADTQYF,TGTGCCAGCAGCTCCCTACAGGGGTGGGCAGATACGCAGTATTTT,NA,TRBD1,TRBJ2-3,TRBV11-2
CASKVRGGAVYEQYF,TGCGCCAGCAAAGTACGTGGGGGGGCAGTATACGAGCAGTACTTC,NA,NA,TRBJ2-7,TRBV4-1